This is a list of T cell receptor beta chains from one sample in a study of cytomegalovirus exposure and HLA in healthy donors. Libraries were prepared by immunoSEQ multiplex PCR; TCRdb keeps only in-frame clonotypes and omits some of them. The table includes under 90,000 clones, about 71% detected once. What was sequenced was PBMCs. These receptors came from a woman between 35 and 50 years old in good health and CMV-seronegative. CDR3s include the opening cysteine and the closing phenylalanine or tryptophan. Each record gives: J gene, V gene, CDR3 protein.

TRBJ2-7 | TRBV5-6 | CASILIVEDCQQYF
TRBJ1-2 | TRBV11-2 | CASSLESTGYGYTF
TRBJ2-5 | TRBV15 | CATSRGGGVWVYQETQYF
TRBJ1-2 | TRBV4-2 | CASSHRIGGQGGELTF
TRBJ2-3 | TRBV6-4 | CASSETSGEPDTQYF
TRBJ2-7 | TRBV2 | CASSYRDYEQYF
TRBJ1-1 | TRBV6-5 | CASSPPGRQNTEAFF
TRBJ2-5 | TRBV5-1 | CASSRGQGRGQETQYF
TRBJ2-3 | TRBV9 | CASSVAYSGGSTDTQYF
TRBJ1-4 | TRBV18 | CASSPYRDTNEKLFF
TRBJ2-3 | TRBV6-4 | CASSESGGGTDTQYF
TRBJ2-1 | TRBV11-2 | CASSLVGANEQFF
TRBJ2-3 | TRBV5-1 | CASSLGGSGSTDTQYF
TRBJ1-1 | TRBV2 | CASRRTDTNTEAFF
TRBJ2-6 | TRBV11-1 | CASSNRGRSSGANVLTF
TRBJ2-1 | TRBV14 | CASSNHPPAGEQFF
TRBJ2-1 | TRBV5-1 | CASSLEGVNEQFF
TRBJ1-1 | TRBV2 | CASSSREVNTEAFF
TRBJ1-5 | TRBV5-6 | CASSRGLYSNQPQHF
TRBJ1-5 | TRBV28 | CASIPGTGGRRHQPQHF
TRBJ2-1 | TRBV2 | CARTGQGSSYNEQFF
TRBJ2-1 | TRBV28 | CASSYPGQGHNEQFF
TRBJ1-1 | TRBV5-1 | CASSLAGLTEAFF
TRBJ1-6 | TRBV5-4 | CASTVSSGSPLHF
TRBJ2-5 | TRBV19 | CASSIGGGGTREETQYF
TRBJ2-6 | TRBV5-1 | CASTLGGGANVLTF
TRBJ2-7 | TRBV9 | CASSVETSYEQYF
TRBJ2-7 | TRBV19 | CASSMGRHWSYEQYF
TRBJ2-1 | TRBV4-1 | CASSQEPRGSVYNEQFF
TRBJ2-1 | TRBV5-6 | CASSSTAGGFDNEQFF
TRBJ2-1 | TRBV5-4 | CASSLGAGPGNEQFF
TRBJ2-1 | TRBV5-4 | CASRPAGDNEQFF
TRBJ1-3 | TRBV2 | CASSEATGRGNTIYF
TRBJ2-7 | TRBV30 | CAWSGLAGVYEQYF
TRBJ2-1 | TRBV7-6 | CASSLGAGGGNEQFF
TRBJ2-1 | TRBV9 | CASSATGTRANEQFF
TRBJ2-3 | TRBV7-8 | CASSFGGLTDTQYF
TRBJ2-7 | TRBV11-2 | CAGSLPSKRVTYEQYF
TRBJ2-3 | TRBV7-9 | CASFMTGGKDTQYF
TRBJ2-3 | TRBV5-1 | CASTDPGGGDTQYF
TRBJ2-3 | TRBV11-2 | CASSFWTSGGLTDTQYF
TRBJ2-3 | TRBV7-7 | CASSLHPGQSTDTQYF
TRBJ1-1 | TRBV28 | CASSLLSSGTQNLAFF
TRBJ1-2 | TRBV7-9 | CASSPDRDTYGYTF
TRBJ1-3 | TRBV2 | CASKEGTGSGNTIYF
TRBJ2-7 | TRBV4-2 | CASSQVDSGLAGREQYF
TRBJ2-4 | TRBV27 | CASRGARAKNIQYF
TRBJ2-7 | TRBV27 | CASSPPGGGSSYEQYF
TRBJ2-3 | TRBV25-1 | CASRLAGEHDTQYF
TRBJ1-2 | TRBV14 | CASSPTGGPYGYTF